This is a list of T cell receptor beta chains from one sample in a study of long-term antiretroviral therapy in people with HIV. Produced via immunoSEQ multiplex PCR; TCRdb's table is partial and in-frame only. The sample includes 25,000 to 30,000 clones, over 65% of them seen just once. The material sequenced was unsorted PBMCs, taken 4.7 to 5 years after starting antiretroviral therapy. These TCRs come from a man aged 35 to 55 with HIV. Each CDR3 is given with its conserved first and last residue. The D gene is left open where the match is weak. Some rows have no size entry. The others give once, few or many, or a class for an expanded clone.

D gene: TRBD2
clone size: .
V gene: TRBV30
J gene: TRBJ2-7
CDR3 DNA: TGTGCCTGGAGTTGGACTAGCGGGATCTACGAGCAGTACTTC
CDR3 protein: CAWSWTSGIYEQYF

D gene: TRBD2
clone size: .
V gene: TRBV7-6
J gene: TRBJ2-7
CDR3 DNA: TGTGCCAGCAGCTTAGCGCTGGGACTAGCGGGGGAGAGCTCCTACGAGCAGTACTTC
CDR3 protein: CASSLALGLAGESSYEQYF

D gene: .
clone size: .
V gene: TRBV6-1
J gene: TRBJ1-1
CDR3 DNA: TGTGCCAGCAGCCTCGGGGGAGGGCTGGGCACTGAAGCTTTCTTT
CDR3 protein: CASSLGGGLGTEAFF

D gene: .
clone size: .
V gene: TRBV6-1
J gene: TRBJ1-1
CDR3 DNA: TGTGCCAGCAGTGGGGGAGGGAGGGACACTGAAGCTTTCTTT
CDR3 protein: CASSGGGRDTEAFF

D gene: .
clone size: once
V gene: TRBV28
J gene: TRBJ1-5
CDR3 DNA: TGTGCCAGCAGACGGGGTTATAGCAATCAGCCCCAGCATTTT
CDR3 protein: CASRRGYSNQPQHF

D gene: .
clone size: .
V gene: TRBV7-2
J gene: TRBJ2-2
CDR3 DNA: TGTGCCAGCAGCCCGATACGGTCCGTCGCCGGCGGGGAGCTGTTTTTT
CDR3 protein: CASSPIRSVAGGELFF

D gene: .
clone size: .
V gene: TRBV10-3
J gene: TRBJ1-5
CDR3 DNA: TGTGCCATCAGTGAGTCGGGGCCCGCAGGGACGGGGCAGCCCCAGCATTTT
CDR3 protein: CAISESGPAGTGQPQHF

D gene: TRBD1
clone size: .
V gene: TRBV6-1
J gene: TRBJ2-1
CDR3 DNA: TGTGCCAGCGGCCAGGGGGCTTCGGTCAATGAGCAGTTCTTC
CDR3 protein: CASGQGASVNEQFF

D gene: .
clone size: .
V gene: TRBV6-5
J gene: TRBJ2-3
CDR3 DNA: TGTGCCAGCAGTGCCGGGGGCCACACAGATACGCAGTATTTT
CDR3 protein: CASSAGGHTDTQYF

D gene: TRBD2
clone size: .
V gene: TRBV6-6
J gene: TRBJ2-3
CDR3 DNA: TGTGCCAGCATCCCGCGGGGGAGAGATACGCAGTATTTT
CDR3 protein: CASIPRGRDTQYF

D gene: TRBD2
clone size: .
V gene: TRBV7-2
J gene: TRBJ2-7
CDR3 DNA: TGTGCCAGCAGCGAAGCGGGAGGGCTGTACGAGCAGTACTTC
CDR3 protein: CASSEAGGLYEQYF

D gene: TRBD2
clone size: .
V gene: TRBV27
J gene: TRBJ2-2
CDR3 DNA: TGTGCCAGCAGTCCAGGGACTAGCGGGGGGAACACCGGGGAGCTGTTTTTT
CDR3 protein: CASSPGTSGGNTGELFF